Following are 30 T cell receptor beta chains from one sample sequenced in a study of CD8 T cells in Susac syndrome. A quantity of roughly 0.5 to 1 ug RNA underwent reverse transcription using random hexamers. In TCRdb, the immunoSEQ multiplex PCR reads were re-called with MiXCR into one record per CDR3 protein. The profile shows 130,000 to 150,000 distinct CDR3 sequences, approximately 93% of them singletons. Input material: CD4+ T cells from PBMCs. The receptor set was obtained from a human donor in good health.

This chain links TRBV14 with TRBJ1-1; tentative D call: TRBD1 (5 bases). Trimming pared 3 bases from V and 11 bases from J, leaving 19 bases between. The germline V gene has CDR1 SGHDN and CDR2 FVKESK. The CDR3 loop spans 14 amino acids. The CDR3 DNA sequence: TGTGCCAGCAGCCAGGGACTACCGGGGATTAAGGCTTTCTTT. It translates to CASSQGLPGIKAFF.

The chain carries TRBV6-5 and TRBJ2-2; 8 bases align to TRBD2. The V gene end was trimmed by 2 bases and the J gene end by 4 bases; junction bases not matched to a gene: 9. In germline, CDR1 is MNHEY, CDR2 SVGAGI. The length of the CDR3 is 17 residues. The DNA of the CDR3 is TGTGCCAGCAGTTACGCACTAGCGGCCACGGGCACCGGGGAGCTGTTTTTT. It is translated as CASSYALAATGTGELFF.

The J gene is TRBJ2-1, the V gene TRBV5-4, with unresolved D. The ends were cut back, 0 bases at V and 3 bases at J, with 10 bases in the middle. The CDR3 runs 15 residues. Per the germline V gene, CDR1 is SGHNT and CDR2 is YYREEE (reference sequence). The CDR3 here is CASSLAVGNYNEQFF. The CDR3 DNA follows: TGTGCCAGCAGCTTGGCTGTAGGGAACTACAATGAGCAGTTCTTC.

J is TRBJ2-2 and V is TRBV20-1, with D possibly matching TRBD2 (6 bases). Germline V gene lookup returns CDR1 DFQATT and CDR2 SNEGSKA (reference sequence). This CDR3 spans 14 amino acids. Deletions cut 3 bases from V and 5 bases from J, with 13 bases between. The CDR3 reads CSASMGLTTGELFF. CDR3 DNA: TGCAGTGCTAGTATGGGACTTACTACCGGGGAGCTGTTTTTT.

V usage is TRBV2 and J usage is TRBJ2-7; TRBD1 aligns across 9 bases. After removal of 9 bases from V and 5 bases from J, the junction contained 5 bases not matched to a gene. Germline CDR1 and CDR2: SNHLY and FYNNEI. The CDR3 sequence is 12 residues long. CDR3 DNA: TGTGCCAGATCCGGGACAGGGAACGAGCAGTACTTC. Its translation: CARSGTGNEQYF.

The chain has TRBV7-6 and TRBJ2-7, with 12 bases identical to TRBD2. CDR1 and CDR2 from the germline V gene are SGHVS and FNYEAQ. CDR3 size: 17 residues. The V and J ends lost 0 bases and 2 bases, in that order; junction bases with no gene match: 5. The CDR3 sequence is CASSLATSGSTTYEQYF. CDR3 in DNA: TGTGCCAGCAGCTTAGCGACTAGCGGGAGTACCACCTACGAGCAGTACTTC.

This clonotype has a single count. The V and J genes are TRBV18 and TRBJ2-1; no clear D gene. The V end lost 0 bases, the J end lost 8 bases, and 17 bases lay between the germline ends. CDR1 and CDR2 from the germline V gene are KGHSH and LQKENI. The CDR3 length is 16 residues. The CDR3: CASSPPSAGYIDEQFF. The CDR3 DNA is TGTGCCAGCTCACCACCATCGGCAGGATATATCGATGAGCAGTTCTTC.

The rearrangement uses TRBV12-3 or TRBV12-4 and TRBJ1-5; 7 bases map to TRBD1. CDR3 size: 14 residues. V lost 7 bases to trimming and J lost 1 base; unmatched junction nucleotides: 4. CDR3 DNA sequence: TGTGCCAGCAACCGACAGGGAAGCAATCAGCCCCAGCATTTT. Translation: CASNRQGSNQPQHF.

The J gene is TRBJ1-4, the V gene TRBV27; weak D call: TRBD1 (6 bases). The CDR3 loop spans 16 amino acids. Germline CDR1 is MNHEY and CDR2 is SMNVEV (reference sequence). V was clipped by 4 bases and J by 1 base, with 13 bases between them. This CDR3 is CASSYPYRETNEKLFF. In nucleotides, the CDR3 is TGTGCCAGCAGTTACCCCTACAGGGAAACTAATGAAAAACTGTTTTTT. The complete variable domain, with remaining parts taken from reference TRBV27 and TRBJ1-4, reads EAQVTQNPRYLITVTGKKLTVTCSQNMNHEYMSWYRQDPGLGLRQIYYSMNVEVTDKGDVPEGYKVSRKEKRNFPLILESPSPNQTSLYFCASSYPYRETNEKLFFGSGTQLSVL.

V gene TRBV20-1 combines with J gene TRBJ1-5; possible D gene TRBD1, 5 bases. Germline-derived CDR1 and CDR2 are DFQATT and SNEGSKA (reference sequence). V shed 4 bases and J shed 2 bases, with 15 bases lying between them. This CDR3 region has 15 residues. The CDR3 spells CSATPGTGGNQPQHF. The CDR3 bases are TGCAGTGCTACCCCAGGGACCGGAGGCAATCAGCCCCAGCATTTT.

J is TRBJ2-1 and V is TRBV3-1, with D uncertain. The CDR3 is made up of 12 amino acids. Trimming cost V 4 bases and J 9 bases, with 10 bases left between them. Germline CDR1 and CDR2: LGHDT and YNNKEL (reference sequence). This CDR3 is CASSRQKGEQFF. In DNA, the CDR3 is TGTGCCAGCAGCCGCCAGAAGGGTGAGCAGTTCTTC.

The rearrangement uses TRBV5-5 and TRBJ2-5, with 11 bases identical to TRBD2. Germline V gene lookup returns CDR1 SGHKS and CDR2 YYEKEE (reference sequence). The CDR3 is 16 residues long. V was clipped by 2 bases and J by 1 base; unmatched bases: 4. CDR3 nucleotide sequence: TGTGCCAGCAGCTTTGCTAGCGGGGGGATCCAAGAGACCCAGTACTTC. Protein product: CASSFASGGIQETQYF. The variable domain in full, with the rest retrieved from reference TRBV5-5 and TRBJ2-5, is DAGVTQSPTHLIKTRGQQVTLRCSPISGHKSVSWYQQVLGQGPQFIFQYYEKEERGRGNFPDRFSARQFPNYSSELNVNALLLGDSALYLCASSFASGGIQETQYFGPGTRLLVL.

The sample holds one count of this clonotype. The CDR3, as DNA: TGTGCCAGCAGTGATGCCCAGGGACTGGGCACTGAAGCTTTCTTT. It is translated as CASSDAQGLGTEAFF. V gene TRBV25-1 combines with J gene TRBJ1-1; a weak D match, TRBD1 (5 bases). Germline V CDR1 and CDR2: MGHDK, SYGVNS. Trimming shortened V by 3 bases and J by 4 bases, and 15 bases separated the two germline ends. The CDR3 spans 15 residues.

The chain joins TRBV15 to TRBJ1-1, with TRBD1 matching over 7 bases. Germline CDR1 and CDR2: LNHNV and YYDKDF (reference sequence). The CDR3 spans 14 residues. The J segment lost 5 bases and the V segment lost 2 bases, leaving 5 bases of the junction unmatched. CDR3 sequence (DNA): TGTGCCACCAGCAGACCAGACAGGGAGACTGAAGCTTTCTTT. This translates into CATSRPDRETEAFF.

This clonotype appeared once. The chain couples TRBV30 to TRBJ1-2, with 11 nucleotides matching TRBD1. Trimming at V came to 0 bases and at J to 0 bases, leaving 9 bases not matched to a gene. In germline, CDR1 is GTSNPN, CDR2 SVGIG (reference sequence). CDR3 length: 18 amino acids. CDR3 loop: CAWSVVRTGGPANYGYTF. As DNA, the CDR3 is TGTGCCTGGAGTGTGGTCCGGACAGGGGGCCCGGCTAACTATGGCTACACCTTC. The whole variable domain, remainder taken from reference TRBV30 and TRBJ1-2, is SQTIHQWPATLVQPVGSPLSLECTVEGTSNPNLYWYRQAAGRGLQLLFYSVGIGQISSEVPQNLSASRPQDRQFILSSKKLLLSDSGFYLCAWSVVRTGGPANYGYTFGSGTRLTVV.

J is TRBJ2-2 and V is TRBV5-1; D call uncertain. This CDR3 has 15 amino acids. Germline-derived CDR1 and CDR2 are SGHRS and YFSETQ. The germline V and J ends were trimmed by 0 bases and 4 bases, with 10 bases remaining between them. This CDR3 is CASSLGNVGTGELFF. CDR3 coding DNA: TGCGCCAGCAGCTTGGGGAATGTGGGCACCGGGGAGCTGTTTTTT. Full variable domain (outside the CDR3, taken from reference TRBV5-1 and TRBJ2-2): KAGVTQTPRYLIKTRGQQVTLSCSPISGHRSVSWYQQTPGQGLQFLFEYFSETQRNKGNFPGRFSGRQFSNSRSEMNVSTLELGDSALYLCASSLGNVGTGELFFGEGSRLTVL.

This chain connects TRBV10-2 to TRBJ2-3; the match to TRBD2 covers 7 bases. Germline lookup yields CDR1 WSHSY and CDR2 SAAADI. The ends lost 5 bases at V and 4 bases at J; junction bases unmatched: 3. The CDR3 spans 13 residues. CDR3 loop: CASSSGNADTQYF. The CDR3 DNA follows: TGCGCCAGCAGTAGCGGGAACGCAGATACGCAGTATTTT.

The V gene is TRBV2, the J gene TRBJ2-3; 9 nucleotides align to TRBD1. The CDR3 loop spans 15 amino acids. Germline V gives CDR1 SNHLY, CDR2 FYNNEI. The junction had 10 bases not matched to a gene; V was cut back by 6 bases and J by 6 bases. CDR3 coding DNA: TGTGCCAGCAGGACTACAGGGGGCTTAAGGGATACGCAGTATTTT. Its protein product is CASRTTGGLRDTQYF. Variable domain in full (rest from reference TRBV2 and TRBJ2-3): EPEVTQTPSHQVTQMGQEVILRCVPISNHLYFYWYRQILGQKVEFLVSFYNNEISEKSEIFDDQFSVERPDGSNFTLKIRSTKLEDSAMYFCASRTTGGLRDTQYFGPGTRLTVL.

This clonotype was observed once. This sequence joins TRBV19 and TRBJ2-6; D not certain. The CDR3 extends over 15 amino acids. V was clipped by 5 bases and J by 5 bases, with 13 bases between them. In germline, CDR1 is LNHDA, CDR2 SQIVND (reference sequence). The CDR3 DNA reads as TGTGCCAGTAGTTCGGACGGTCCTAGGGCCAACGTCCTGACTTTC. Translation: CASSSDGPRANVLTF.

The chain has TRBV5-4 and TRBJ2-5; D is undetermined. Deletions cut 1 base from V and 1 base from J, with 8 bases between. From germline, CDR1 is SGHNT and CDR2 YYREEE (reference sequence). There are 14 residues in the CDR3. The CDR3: CASSLPAPQETQYF. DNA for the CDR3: TGTGCCAGCAGCTTGCCAGCACCCCAAGAGACCCAGTACTTC.

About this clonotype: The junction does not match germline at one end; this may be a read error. The CDR3 DNA reads as TGCAGTGCCAGAGGGGACGGACGGGTAGGGAATGAGCAGTTCTTC. Residues: CSARGDGRVGNEQFF. This chain connects TRBV20-1 to TRBJ2-1; D may be TRBD1 or TRBD2 (5 bases each). The CDR3 loop spans 15 amino acids. Germline CDR1 and CDR2: DFQATT and SNEGSKA (reference sequence).

The CDR3 is CATSPRGQGGEQYF. In DNA, the CDR3 is TGTGCCACCAGTCCCCGGGGACAGGGGGGCGAGCAGTACTTC. The rearrangement uses TRBV24-1 and TRBJ2-7; 11 bases match TRBD1. Germline V gives CDR1 KGHDR, CDR2 SFDVKD. The J segment lost 6 bases and the V segment lost 6 bases, leaving 6 bases of the junction unmatched. The CDR3 spans 14 residues.

The CDR3 reads CATRRTNEKLFF. Written as DNA, the CDR3 is TGCGCCACCCGTAGAACTAATGAAAAACTGTTTTTT. The genes are TRBV10-2 and TRBJ1-4, with D uncertain. Germline loops: CDR1 WSHSY, CDR2 SAAADI. This CDR3 comprises 12 residues. Trimming shortened V by 10 bases and J by 1 base, and 7 bases separated the two germline ends.

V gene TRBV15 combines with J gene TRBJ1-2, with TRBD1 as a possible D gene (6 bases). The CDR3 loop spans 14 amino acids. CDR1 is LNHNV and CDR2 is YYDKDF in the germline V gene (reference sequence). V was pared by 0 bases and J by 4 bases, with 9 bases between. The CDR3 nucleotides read TGTGCCACCAGCAGAGAAGACAGGTTCTATGGCTACACCTTC. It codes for CATSREDRFYGYTF.

The CDR3 region is CASSPQTGGKNIQYF. The CDR3 bases are TGTGCCAGCAGTCCCCAAACAGGAGGCAAAAACATTCAGTACTTC. J is TRBJ2-4 and V is TRBV12-3 or TRBV12-4, with D tentatively TRBD1 or TRBD2 (5 bases each). V was cut by 5 bases and J by 3 bases, with 14 bases left in between. There are 15 residues in the CDR3.

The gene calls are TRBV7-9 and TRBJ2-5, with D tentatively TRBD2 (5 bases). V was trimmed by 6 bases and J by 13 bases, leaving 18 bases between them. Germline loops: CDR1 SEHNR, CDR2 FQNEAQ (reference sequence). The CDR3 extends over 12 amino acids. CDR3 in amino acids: CASSTTAPAGYF. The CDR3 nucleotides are TGTGCCAGCAGTACGACCGCCCCGGCGGGGTACTTC.

CDR3 in DNA: TGCAGCGTCGCAGGCCTAGCGGGGAAAGAGACCCAGTACTTC. Its protein product is CSVAGLAGKETQYF. The chain links TRBV29-1 to TRBJ2-5, with 9 positions matching TRBD2. The CDR3 runs 14 residues. V was clipped by 6 bases and J by 3 bases; unmatched bases: 8. The germline V gene encodes CDR1 SQVTM and CDR2 ANQGSEA.

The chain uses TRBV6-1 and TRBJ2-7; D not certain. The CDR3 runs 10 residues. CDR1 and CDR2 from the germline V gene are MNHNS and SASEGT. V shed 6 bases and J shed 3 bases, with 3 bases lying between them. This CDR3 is CASRDYEQYF. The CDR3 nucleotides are TGTGCCAGCAGGGACTACGAGCAGTACTTC.

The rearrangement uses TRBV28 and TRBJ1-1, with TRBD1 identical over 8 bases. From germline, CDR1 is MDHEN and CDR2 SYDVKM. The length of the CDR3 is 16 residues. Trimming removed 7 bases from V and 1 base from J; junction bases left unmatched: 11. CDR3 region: CASKNTPGTGNTEAFF. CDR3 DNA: TGTGCCAGCAAGAACACCCCCGGGACAGGGAACACTGAAGCTTTCTTT.

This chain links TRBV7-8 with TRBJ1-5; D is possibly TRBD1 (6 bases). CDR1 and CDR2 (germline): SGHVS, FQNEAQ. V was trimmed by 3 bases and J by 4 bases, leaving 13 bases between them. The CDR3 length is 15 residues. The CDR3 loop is CASSLGRGANQPQHF. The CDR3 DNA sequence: TGTGCCAGCAGCTTGGGTCGGGGGGCTAATCAGCCCCAGCATTTT.